This T cell receptor beta chain appears in the sequencing data of a study of CD8+ T cells in alopecia areata. Whole-study context: The study gave treated patients oral tofacitinib at 5 to 10 mg twice daily.

Sequencing used cDNA as its template, made by extracting RNA and reverse transcribing it. TCRdb keeps only in-frame clones here, not all; method: immunoSEQ multiplex PCR. The repertoire holds 130,000 to 150,000 clones, with about 51% as singletons. The CDR3 runs 16 residues. CDR1 is SQVTM and CDR2 is ANQGSEA in the germline V gene. Trimming shortened V by 4 bases and J by 4 bases, and 23 bases separated the two germline ends. Researchers took lesional scalp punch biopsies and peripheral blood from people who were alopecia areata patients. Sorting from PBMCs produced CD4+ and CD8+ T cells. In its sample, this clone was seen a few times.

Sample: CD4+ T cells sorted from blood, taken at week 0. The chain carries TRBV29-1 and TRBJ2-7; D is tentatively TRBD1 or TRBD2 (5 bases each). This clonotype was sampled from a human donor with alopecia areata. In DNA, the CDR3 is TGCAGCGTTGGACTCCACGGCGGGCAGGGTTTATACGAGCAGTACTTC. Translation gives CSVGLHGGQGLYEQYF.